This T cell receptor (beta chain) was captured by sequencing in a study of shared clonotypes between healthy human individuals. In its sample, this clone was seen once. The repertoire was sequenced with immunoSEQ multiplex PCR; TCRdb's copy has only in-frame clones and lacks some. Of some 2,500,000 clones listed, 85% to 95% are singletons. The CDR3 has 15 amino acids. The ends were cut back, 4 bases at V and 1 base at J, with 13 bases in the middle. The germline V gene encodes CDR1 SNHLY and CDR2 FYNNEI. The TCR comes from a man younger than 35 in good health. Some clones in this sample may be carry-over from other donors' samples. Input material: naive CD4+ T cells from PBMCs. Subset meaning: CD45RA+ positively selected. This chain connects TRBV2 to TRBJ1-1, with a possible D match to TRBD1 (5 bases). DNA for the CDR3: TGTGCCAGCAGTGCGCCCGGGACGAGGAACACTGAAGCTTTCTTT. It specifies CASSAPGTRNTEAFF.